Each of the 7 T cell receptor beta chains below was sequenced from the same sample in a study of T cells in Graves' hyperthyroidism and ophthalmopathy. TCR beta CDR3 regions were amplified from RNA. TCR CDR3 underwent first-round RT-PCR with the HTBI primer set. One entry per CDR3 protein results from TCRdb running MiXCR on the multiplex PCR reads. Of roughly 640,000 distinct CDR3 sequences in the sample, roughly 15% were seen once. The sample consisted of blood. Source of these receptors: a middle-aged woman with Graves' ophthalmopathy.

The V call is TRBV12-3 or TRBV12-4, the J call TRBJ1-2; a possible D gene is TRBD1 (5 bases). Trimming took 6 bases from V and 1 from J, leaving 15 bases between them. There are 15 residues in the CDR3. The chain's CDR3 is CASSLVWGDNYGYTF. CDR3 DNA sequence: TGTGCCAGCAGCTTGGTATGGGGGGATAACTATGGCTACACCTTC.

This chain uses TRBV11-2 with TRBJ2-1, with D possibly being TRBD2 (5 bases). Trimming left V 5 bases short and J 9 bases short, with 11 bases between. Per the germline V gene, CDR1 is SGHAT and CDR2 is FQNNGV. The CDR3 loop spans 12 amino acids. In nucleotides, the CDR3 is TGTGCCAGCAGCACACTAGAAGCTGAGCAGTTCTTC. It yields the protein CASSTLEAEQFF. The full variable domain, rest sourced from reference TRBV11-2 and TRBJ2-1, is EAGVAQSPRYKIIEKRQSVAFWCNPISGHATLYWYQQILGQGPKLLIQFQNNGVVDDSQLPKDRFSAERLKGVDSTLKIQPAKLEDSAVYLCASSTLEAEQFFGPGTRLTVL.

This rearrangement joins TRBV11-3 to TRBJ2-3; 9 bases align to TRBD2. The trim removed 4 bases at V and 4 bases at J, leaving 12 bases unmatched. Germline V gene sequence: CDR1 SGHNT, CDR2 YENEEA. The CDR3 consists of 17 residues. The CDR3 DNA reads as TGTGCCAGCAGCTCTGGGACTATAGCGGGGGTGGCAGATACGCAGTATTTT. This gives the protein CASSSGTIAGVADTQYF. Looking up the rest from reference TRBV11-3 and TRBJ2-3 gives the full variable domain: EAGVVQSPRYKIIEKKQPVAFWCNPISGHNTLYWYLQNLGQGPELLIRYENEEAVDDSQLPKDRFSAERLKGVDSTLKIQPAELGDSAVYLCASSSGTIAGVADTQYFGPGTRLTVL.

This clonotype was seen at least ten times. The chain links TRBV6-1 to TRBJ1-6, with 9 bases aligning to TRBD1. This CDR3 has 14 amino acids. Germline V gene lookup returns CDR1 MNHNS and CDR2 SASEGT. Germline trimming cut 5 bases from V and 9 bases from J; bases unmatched to any gene: 5. The CDR3 DNA reads TGTGCCAGCAGTAGTGGACAGGGGACTTCACCCCTCCACTTT. It is translated as CASSSGQGTSPLHF.

This clonotype was detected many times. The chain couples TRBV28 to TRBJ2-1; D may match TRBD1 or TRBD2 (7 bases each). Germline CDR1 reads MDHEN; CDR2 reads SYDVKM. This CDR3 is built from 15 residues. V shed 6 bases and J shed 7 bases, with 19 bases lying between them. In DNA, the CDR3 is TGTGCCAGCAGCTCAGGGGGAGGGGGCCGAAATGAGCAGTTCTTC. Translated, it gives CASSSGGGGRNEQFF.

The genes are TRBV3-1 and TRBJ2-1, with a tentative D call TRBD1 (5 bases). The CDR3 length is 12 residues. Deletions cut 1 base from V and 15 bases from J, with 13 bases between. The V gene's germline CDR1 is LGHDT and CDR2 YNNKEL (reference sequence). In nucleotides, the CDR3 is TGTGCCAGCAGCCAAGGATGGAAGGGGCGGTTCTTC. Translated: CASSQGWKGRFF.

The V call is TRBV10-3, the J call TRBJ1-1; D is possibly TRBD1 (6 bases). The germline V and J ends were trimmed by 5 bases and 0 bases, with 22 bases remaining between them. Germline V gene lookup returns CDR1 ENHRY and CDR2 SYGVKD. The CDR3 sequence is 18 residues long. Written as DNA, the CDR3 is TGTGCCATCAGTCAATCCGGGGCAGGGGCTACCATGAACACTGAAGCTTTCTTT. It yields the protein CAISQSGAGATMNTEAFF.